The rows below give T cell receptor beta chains drawn from one sample of a study of blood T cell repertoires in COVID-19. Only in-frame clones appear in the TCRdb table, and some are missing; sequencing was by immunoSEQ multiplex PCR. The sample includes around 300,000 clones, roughly 90% of them seen just once. The source material was peripheral blood. The receptor source for this set is a woman aged 50 to 60 with active or convalescent COVID-19. Each CDR3 is given with its conserved first and last residue. A D gene is named only where the DNA matches it firmly. A clone size is listed for some rows: how often the clone was seen (once, few, many), or a class if it is expanded.

v_gene: TRBV19
abundance: NA
j_gene: TRBJ1-5
d_gene: TRBD1
CDR3aa: CASSTDRAHQPQHF
CDR3nt: TGTGCCAGTAGTACGGACAGGGCCCATCAGCCCCAGCATTTT

v_gene: TRBV3-1/TRBV3-2
abundance: NA
j_gene: TRBJ2-1
d_gene: TRBD1
CDR3aa: CASSQDATGEQFF
CDR3nt: TGTGCCAGCAGCCAAGATGCGACAGGGGAGCAGTTCTTC

v_gene: TRBV7-9
abundance: once
j_gene: TRBJ1-2
d_gene: TRBD1
CDR3aa: CASSLTRGDYGYTF
CDR3nt: TGTGCCAGCAGCTTAACCAGGGGGGACTATGGCTACACCTTC

v_gene: TRBV29-1
abundance: NA
j_gene: TRBJ2-3
d_gene: NA
CDR3aa: CSVVGGVEADTQYF
CDR3nt: TGCAGCGTTGTAGGGGGAGTTGAAGCAGATACGCAGTATTTT

v_gene: TRBV15
abundance: NA
j_gene: TRBJ1-1
d_gene: NA
CDR3aa: CATSREAGYTEAFF
CDR3nt: TGTGCCACCAGCAGAGAGGCTGGTTACACTGAAGCTTTCTTT

v_gene: TRBV28
abundance: NA
j_gene: TRBJ1-2
d_gene: TRBD1
CDR3aa: CASNTGQGFYGYTF
CDR3nt: TGTGCCAGCAACACGGGACAGGGGTTCTATGGCTACACCTTC

v_gene: TRBV24-1
abundance: NA
j_gene: TRBJ2-1
d_gene: NA
CDR3aa: CATSEAGAGGYNEQFF
CDR3nt: TGTGCCACCAGTGAAGCAGGGGCCGGAGGCTACAATGAGCAGTTCTTC

v_gene: TRBV19
abundance: NA
j_gene: TRBJ2-2
d_gene: NA
CDR3aa: CASSIDKNTGELFF
CDR3nt: TGTGCCAGTAGTATAGATAAGAACACCGGGGAGCTGTTTTTT

v_gene: TRBV7-3
abundance: NA
j_gene: TRBJ2-1
d_gene: NA
CDR3aa: CASSMTENEQFF
CDR3nt: TGTGCCAGCAGCATGACAGAAAATGAGCAGTTCTTC

v_gene: TRBV14
abundance: once
j_gene: TRBJ2-7
d_gene: NA
CDR3aa: CASSLLSYEQYF
CDR3nt: TGTGCCAGCAGCCTATTGAGCTACGAGCAGTACTTC

v_gene: TRBV6-6
abundance: once
j_gene: TRBJ1-1
d_gene: NA
CDR3aa: CASSSNAGLPEAFF
CDR3nt: TGTGCCAGCAGTTCCAACGCAGGGTTACCTGAAGCTTTCTTT

v_gene: TRBV6-1
abundance: NA
j_gene: TRBJ1-1
d_gene: TRBD1
CDR3aa: CASSESTGITEAFF
CDR3nt: TGTGCCAGCAGTGAATCGACAGGGATCACTGAAGCTTTCTTT

v_gene: TRBV15
abundance: NA
j_gene: TRBJ1-1
d_gene: TRBD1
CDR3aa: CATSRRTGGVSWSSEAFF
CDR3nt: TGTGCCACCAGCAGGCGGACAGGGGGCGTGTCTTGGAGTTCTGAAGCTTTCTTT

v_gene: TRBV5-6
abundance: NA
j_gene: TRBJ2-7
d_gene: NA
CDR3aa: CASSPVGAGGGEQYF
CDR3nt: TGTGCCAGCAGCCCGGTGGGGGCAGGGGGAGGCGAGCAGTACTTC

v_gene: TRBV9
abundance: NA
j_gene: TRBJ2-1
d_gene: NA
CDR3aa: CASSDTGNSYNEQFF
CDR3nt: TGTGCCAGCAGCGATACAGGGAACTCTTACAATGAGCAGTTCTTC

v_gene: TRBV10-3
abundance: few
j_gene: TRBJ1-1
d_gene: NA
CDR3aa: CASLDPGRTEAFF
CDR3nt: TGTGCCTCCCTCGACCCGGGGAGGACTGAAGCTTTCTTT

v_gene: TRBV24-1
abundance: NA
j_gene: TRBJ2-7
d_gene: NA
CDR3aa: CATSDDSKKPHSYEQYF
CDR3nt: TGTGCCACCAGTGACGACAGCAAAAAACCCCATTCCTACGAGCAGTACTTC

v_gene: TRBV29-1
abundance: NA
j_gene: TRBJ1-2
d_gene: TRBD1
CDR3aa: CSVDLQGGTNYGYTF
CDR3nt: TGCAGCGTTGATCTACAGGGGGGAACTAACTATGGCTACACCTTC

v_gene: TRBV2
abundance: NA
j_gene: TRBJ1-5
d_gene: NA
CDR3aa: CASTGSNQPQHF
CDR3nt: TGTGCCAGTACAGGGAGCAATCAGCCCCAGCATTTT

v_gene: TRBV19
abundance: NA
j_gene: TRBJ1-1
d_gene: TRBD1
CDR3aa: CASSDRGLGGNTEAFF
CDR3nt: TGTGCCAGTAGTGACAGGGGGCTGGGAGGGAACACTGAAGCTTTCTTT

v_gene: TRBV30
abundance: NA
j_gene: TRBJ2-3
d_gene: NA
CDR3aa: CAWSLRAIDTQYF
CDR3nt: TGTGCCTGGAGCTTGAGGGCTATAGATACGCAGTATTTT

v_gene: TRBV21-1
abundance: NA
j_gene: TRBJ1-1
d_gene: NA
CDR3aa: CASSGGERAPYIRDGTEAFF
CDR3nt: TGTGCCAGCAGTGGGGGGGAACGCGCCCCGTATATCCGTGACGGCACTGAAGCTTTCTTT

v_gene: TRBV5-1
abundance: NA
j_gene: TRBJ1-5
d_gene: NA
CDR3aa: CASSLIAGDNQPQHF
CDR3nt: TGCGCCAGCAGCTTGATTGCAGGGGACAATCAGCCCCAGCATTTT

v_gene: TRBV15
abundance: NA
j_gene: TRBJ2-3
d_gene: NA
CDR3aa: CATSRDSTRNTDTQYF
CDR3nt: TGTGCCACCAGCAGAGATTCCACGAGAAACACAGATACGCAGTATTTT

v_gene: TRBV6-5
abundance: NA
j_gene: TRBJ1-1
d_gene: NA
CDR3aa: CASLLGGENTEAFF
CDR3nt: TGTGCCAGTTTACTGGGGGGGGAAAACACTGAAGCTTTCTTT

v_gene: TRBV11-1
abundance: NA
j_gene: TRBJ1-1
d_gene: TRBD1
CDR3aa: CASSPFLTTPGGEAFF
CDR3nt: TGTGCCAGCAGCCCGTTCCTAACGACCCCAGGGGGTGAAGCTTTCTTT

v_gene: TRBV7-3
abundance: NA
j_gene: TRBJ1-1
d_gene: TRBD1
CDR3aa: CASSLIGPGGNTEAFF
CDR3nt: TGTGCCAGCAGCTTAATAGGGCCAGGGGGGAACACTGAAGCTTTCTTT

v_gene: TRBV6-5
abundance: NA
j_gene: TRBJ2-2
d_gene: NA
CDR3aa: CASGGYGAGELFF
CDR3nt: TGTGCCAGCGGGGGCTATGGCGCCGGGGAGCTGTTTTTT

v_gene: TRBV19
abundance: NA
j_gene: TRBJ1-6
d_gene: NA
CDR3aa: CASNKGRTLNNSPLHF
CDR3nt: TGTGCCAGCAATAAAGGCAGGACACTTAATAATTCACCCCTCCACTTT

v_gene: TRBV18
abundance: NA
j_gene: TRBJ1-6
d_gene: TRBD1
CDR3aa: CASSQQGDYSNSPLHF
CDR3nt: TGTGCCAGCTCGCAACAGGGGGATTATAGTAATTCACCCCTCCACTTT

v_gene: TRBV27
abundance: few
j_gene: TRBJ1-1
d_gene: NA
CDR3aa: CASSWGGGITEAFF
CDR3nt: TGTGCCAGCAGTTGGGGGGGTGGGATCACTGAAGCTTTCTTT

v_gene: TRBV5-1
abundance: few
j_gene: TRBJ1-1
d_gene: NA
CDR3aa: CASSQREGKGTEAFF
CDR3nt: TGCGCCAGCAGCCAGAGGGAGGGAAAGGGCACTGAAGCTTTCTTT

v_gene: TRBV30
abundance: NA
j_gene: TRBJ2-1
d_gene: TRBD2
CDR3aa: CAWTSGRNEQFF
CDR3nt: TGTGCCTGGACTAGCGGGAGAAATGAGCAGTTCTTC

v_gene: TRBV4-3
abundance: NA
j_gene: TRBJ1-4
d_gene: TRBD1
CDR3aa: CASSQPGQGVEKLFF
CDR3nt: TGCGCCAGCAGCCAGCCGGGACAGGGGGTCGAAAAACTGTTTTTT

v_gene: TRBV4-3
abundance: NA
j_gene: TRBJ2-3
d_gene: TRBD2
CDR3aa: CASSPSGMGWEDTDTQYF
CDR3nt: TGCGCCAGCAGCCCTAGCGGGATGGGATGGGAGGACACAGATACGCAGTATTTT

v_gene: TRBV5-1
abundance: NA
j_gene: TRBJ2-3
d_gene: NA
CDR3aa: CASSLKRVDTQYF
CDR3nt: TGCGCCAGCAGCTTAAAAAGAGTGGATACGCAGTATTTT

v_gene: TRBV7-2
abundance: NA
j_gene: TRBJ2-7
d_gene: NA
CDR3aa: CASSSLARGYEQYF
CDR3nt: TGTGCCAGCAGCTCCTTAGCGCGGGGCTACGAGCAGTACTTC

v_gene: TRBV5-1
abundance: NA
j_gene: TRBJ2-1
d_gene: NA
CDR3aa: CASSLDGEISYNEQFF
CDR3nt: TGCGCCAGCAGCTTGGACGGGGAGATTTCCTACAATGAGCAGTTCTTC

v_gene: TRBV19
abundance: NA
j_gene: TRBJ1-5
d_gene: NA
CDR3aa: CASSPSNQPQHF
CDR3nt: TGTGCCAGTAGTCCTTCCAATCAGCCCCAGCATTTT

v_gene: TRBV28
abundance: NA
j_gene: TRBJ2-1
d_gene: TRBD1
CDR3aa: CASSPRAAQGLNEQFF
CDR3nt: TGTGCCAGCAGCCCGCGGGCGGCACAGGGGCTGAATGAGCAGTTCTTC

v_gene: TRBV27
abundance: NA
j_gene: TRBJ1-5
d_gene: NA
CDR3aa: CASSFEGLGQPQHF
CDR3nt: TGTGCCAGCAGTTTTGAGGGTTTGGGTCAGCCCCAGCATTTT

v_gene: TRBV4-2
abundance: once
j_gene: TRBJ1-1
d_gene: NA
CDR3aa: CASSQRRTMNTEAFF
CDR3nt: TGTGCCAGCAGCCAACGAAGGACAATGAACACTGAAGCTTTCTTT

v_gene: TRBV7-8
abundance: once
j_gene: TRBJ1-1
d_gene: TRBD1
CDR3aa: CASSSTGGTTEAFF
CDR3nt: TGTGCCAGCAGCTCGACAGGGGGCACCACTGAAGCTTTCTTT

v_gene: TRBV19
abundance: NA
j_gene: TRBJ2-7
d_gene: NA
CDR3aa: CASSIVWGGASEQYF
CDR3nt: TGTGCCAGTAGTATAGTTTGGGGGGGGGCCTCCGAGCAGTACTTC

v_gene: TRBV11-2
abundance: NA
j_gene: TRBJ1-4
d_gene: TRBD1
CDR3aa: CASSQTSGTVMFF
CDR3nt: TGTGCCAGCAGTCAAACCTCCGGGACAGTAATGTTTTTT